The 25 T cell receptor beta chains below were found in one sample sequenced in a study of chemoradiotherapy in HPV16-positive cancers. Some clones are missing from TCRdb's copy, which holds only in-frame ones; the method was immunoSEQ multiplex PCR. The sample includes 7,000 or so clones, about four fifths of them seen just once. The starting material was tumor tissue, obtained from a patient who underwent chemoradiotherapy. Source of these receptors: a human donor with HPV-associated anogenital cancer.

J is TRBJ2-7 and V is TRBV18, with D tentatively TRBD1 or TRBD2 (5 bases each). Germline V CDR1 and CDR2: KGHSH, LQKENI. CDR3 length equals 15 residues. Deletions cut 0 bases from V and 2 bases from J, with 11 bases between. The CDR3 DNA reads TGTGCCAGCTCACCACCCTCCAGGGACCCCTACGAGCAGTACTTC. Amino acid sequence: CASSPPSRDPYEQYF.

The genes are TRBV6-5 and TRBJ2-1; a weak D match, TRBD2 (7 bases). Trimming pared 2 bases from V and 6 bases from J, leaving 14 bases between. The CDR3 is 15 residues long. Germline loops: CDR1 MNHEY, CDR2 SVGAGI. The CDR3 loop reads CASSYEGGPVNEQFF. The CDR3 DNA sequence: TGTGCCAGCAGTTACGAGGGGGGGCCGGTCAATGAGCAGTTCTTC.

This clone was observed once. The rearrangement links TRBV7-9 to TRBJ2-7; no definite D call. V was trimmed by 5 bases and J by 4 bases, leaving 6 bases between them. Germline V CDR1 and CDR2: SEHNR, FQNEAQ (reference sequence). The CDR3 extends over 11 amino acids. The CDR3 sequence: CASSNKYEQYF. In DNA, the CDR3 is TGTGCCAGCAGCAACAAGTACGAGCAGTACTTC.

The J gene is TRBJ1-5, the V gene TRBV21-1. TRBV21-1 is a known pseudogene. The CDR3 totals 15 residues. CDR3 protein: CASSNCGAHDQPQHF. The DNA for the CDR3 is TGTGCCAGCAGCAACTGCGGGGCGCATGATCAGCCCCAGCATTTT.

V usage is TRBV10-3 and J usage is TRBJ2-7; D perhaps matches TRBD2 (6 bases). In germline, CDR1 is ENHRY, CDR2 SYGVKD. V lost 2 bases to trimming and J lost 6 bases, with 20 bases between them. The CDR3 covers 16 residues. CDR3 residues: CAISEQSTLLAAEQYF. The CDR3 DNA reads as TGTGCCATCAGTGAGCAATCCACCCTACTAGCTGCCGAGCAGTACTTC.

The CDR3 is CASSLAGTGAEAFF. The CDR3, as DNA: TGCGCCAGCAGCTTGGCCGGGACAGGGGCTGAAGCTTTCTTT. This chain connects TRBV5-1 to TRBJ1-1; TRBD1 aligns across 10 bases. This CDR3 has 14 amino acids. In germline, CDR1 is SGHRS, CDR2 YFSETQ. V shed 0 bases, J shed 6 bases, and the junction held 2 bases outside the gene matches.

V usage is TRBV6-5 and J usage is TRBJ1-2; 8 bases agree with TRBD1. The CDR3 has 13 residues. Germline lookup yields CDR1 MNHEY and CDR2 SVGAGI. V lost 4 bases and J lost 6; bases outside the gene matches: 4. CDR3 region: CASSFGQGHGYTF. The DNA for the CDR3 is TGTGCCAGCAGTTTCGGACAGGGACATGGCTACACCTTC.

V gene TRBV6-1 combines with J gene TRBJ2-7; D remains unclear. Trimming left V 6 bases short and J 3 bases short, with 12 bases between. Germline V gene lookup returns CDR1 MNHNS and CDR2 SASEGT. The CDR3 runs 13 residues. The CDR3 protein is CASSTSTNYEQYF. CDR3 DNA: TGTGCCAGCAGCACCTCGACGAACTACGAGCAGTACTTC.

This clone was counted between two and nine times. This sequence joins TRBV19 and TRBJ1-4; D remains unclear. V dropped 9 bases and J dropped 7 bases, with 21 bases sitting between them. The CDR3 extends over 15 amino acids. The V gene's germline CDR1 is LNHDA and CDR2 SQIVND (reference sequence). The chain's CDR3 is CASNPTWVSGEKLFF. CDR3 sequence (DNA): TGTGCCAGCAACCCGACTTGGGTGAGTGGTGAAAAACTGTTTTTT.

DNA of the CDR3: TGTGCCAGCAGCTTAGGAAGGGACCGATCGCTTCGTGAAGCTTTCTTT. Translating it yields CASSLGRDRSLREAFF. The chain links TRBV7-9 to TRBJ1-1; TRBD1 might be the D (5 bases). This CDR3 is built from 16 residues. Trimming cost V 1 base and J 7 bases, with 19 bases left between them. Per germline, CDR1 SEHNR and CDR2 FQNEAQ (reference sequence).

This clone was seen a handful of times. CDR3 in amino acids: CAISAGTGRVTEAFF. Written as DNA, the CDR3 is TGTGCCATCAGTGCAGGTACAGGGAGGGTCACTGAAGCTTTCTTT. The chain recombines TRBV10-3 with TRBJ1-1; tentatively, D is TRBD1 (6 bases). The CDR3 totals 15 residues. Trimming took off 4 bases at V and 4 bases at J, with 16 bases between the two ends. CDR1 and CDR2 from the germline V gene are ENHRY and SYGVKD.

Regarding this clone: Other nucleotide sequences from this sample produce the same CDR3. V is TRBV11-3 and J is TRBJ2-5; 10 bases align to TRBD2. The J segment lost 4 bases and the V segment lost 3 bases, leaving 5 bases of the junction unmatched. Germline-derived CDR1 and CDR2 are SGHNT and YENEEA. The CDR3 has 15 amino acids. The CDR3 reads CASSLSGGAPETQYF. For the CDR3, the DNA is TGTGCCAGCAGCTTGAGCGGGGGGGCTCCAGAGACCCAGTACTTC.

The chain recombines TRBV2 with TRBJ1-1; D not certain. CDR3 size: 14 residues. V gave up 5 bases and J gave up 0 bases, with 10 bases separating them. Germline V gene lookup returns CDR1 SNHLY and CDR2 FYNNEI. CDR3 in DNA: TGTGCCAGCAGTCAGTCAGTCATGAACACTGAAGCTTTCTTT. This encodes CASSQSVMNTEAFF.

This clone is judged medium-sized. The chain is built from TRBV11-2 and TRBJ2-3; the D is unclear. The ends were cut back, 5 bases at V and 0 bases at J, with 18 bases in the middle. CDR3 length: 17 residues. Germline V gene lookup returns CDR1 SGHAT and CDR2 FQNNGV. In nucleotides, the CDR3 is TGTGCCAGCAGCCCCACCCCCAGCGCTTCTAGCACAGATACGCAGTATTTT. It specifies CASSPTPSASSTDTQYF.

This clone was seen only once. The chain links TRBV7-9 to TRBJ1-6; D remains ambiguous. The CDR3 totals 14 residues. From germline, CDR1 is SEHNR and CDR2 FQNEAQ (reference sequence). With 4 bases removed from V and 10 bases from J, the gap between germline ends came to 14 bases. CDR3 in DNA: TGTGCCAGCAGCTATGTAAAGGGAAGCTCACCCCTCCACTTT. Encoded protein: CASSYVKGSSPLHF.

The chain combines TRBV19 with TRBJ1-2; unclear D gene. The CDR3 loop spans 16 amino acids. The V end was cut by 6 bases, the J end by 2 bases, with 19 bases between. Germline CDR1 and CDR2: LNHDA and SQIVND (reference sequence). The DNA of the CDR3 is TGTGCCAGTAGAGCGCCCTGGGCCGAGGTAAACTATGGCTACACCTTC. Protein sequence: CASRAPWAEVNYGYTF.

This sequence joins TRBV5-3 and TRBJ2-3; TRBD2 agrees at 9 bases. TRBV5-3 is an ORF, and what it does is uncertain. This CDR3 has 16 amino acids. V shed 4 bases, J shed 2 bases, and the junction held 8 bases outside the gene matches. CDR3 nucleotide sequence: TGTGCCAGAAGCCCCTGGACTAGCGAGTTCACAGATACGCAGTATTTT. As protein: CARSPWTSEFTDTQYF.

This CDR3 is CASSWDRGDGYTF. The CDR3 DNA is TGTGCCAGCAGCTGGGACAGGGGGGATGGCTACACCTTC. The chain links TRBV5-6 to TRBJ1-2; 11 bases are a match to TRBD1. Losses at the gene ends were 3 bases for V and 6 bases for J; bases not matched to a gene: 1. The CDR3 extends over 13 amino acids. Germline CDR1 and CDR2: SGHDT and YYEEEE.

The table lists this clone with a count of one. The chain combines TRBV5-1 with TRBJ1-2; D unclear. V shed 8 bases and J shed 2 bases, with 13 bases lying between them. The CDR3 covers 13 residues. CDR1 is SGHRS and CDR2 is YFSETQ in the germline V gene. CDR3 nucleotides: TGCGCCAGTCGGGAGGGAGCGAACTATGGCTACACCTTC. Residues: CASREGANYGYTF. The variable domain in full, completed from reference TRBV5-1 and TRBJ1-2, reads KAGVTQTPRYLIKTRGQQVTLSCSPISGHRSVSWYQQTPGQGLQFLFEYFSETQRNKGNFPGRFSGRQFSNSRSEMNVSTLELGDSALYLCASREGANYGYTFGSGTRLTVV.

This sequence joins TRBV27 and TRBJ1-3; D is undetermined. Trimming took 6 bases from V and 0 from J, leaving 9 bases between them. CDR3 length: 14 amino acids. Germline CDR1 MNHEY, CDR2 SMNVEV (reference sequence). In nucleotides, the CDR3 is TGTGCCAGCAGCTCTCGCCGCTCTGGAAACACCATATATTTT. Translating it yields CASSSRRSGNTIYF.

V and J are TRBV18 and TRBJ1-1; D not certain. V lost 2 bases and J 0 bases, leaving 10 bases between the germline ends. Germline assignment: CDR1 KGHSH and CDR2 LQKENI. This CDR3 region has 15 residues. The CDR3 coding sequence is TGTGCCAGCTCACCAACTCCGGCCATGAACACTGAAGCTTTCTTT. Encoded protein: CASSPTPAMNTEAFF.

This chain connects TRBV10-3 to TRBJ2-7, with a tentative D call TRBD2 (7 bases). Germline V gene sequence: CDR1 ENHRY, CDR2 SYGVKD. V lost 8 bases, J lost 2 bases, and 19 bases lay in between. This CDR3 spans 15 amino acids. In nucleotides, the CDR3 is TGTGCCATCTCGGGCGGGGGCGTGGGTCCCTACGAGCAGTACTTC. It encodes CAISGGGVGPYEQYF.

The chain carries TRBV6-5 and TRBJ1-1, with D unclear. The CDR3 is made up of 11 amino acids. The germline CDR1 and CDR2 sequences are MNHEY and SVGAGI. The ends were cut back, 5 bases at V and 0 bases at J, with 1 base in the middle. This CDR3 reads CASSMNTEAFF. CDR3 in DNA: TGTGCCAGCAGTATGAACACTGAAGCTTTCTTT.

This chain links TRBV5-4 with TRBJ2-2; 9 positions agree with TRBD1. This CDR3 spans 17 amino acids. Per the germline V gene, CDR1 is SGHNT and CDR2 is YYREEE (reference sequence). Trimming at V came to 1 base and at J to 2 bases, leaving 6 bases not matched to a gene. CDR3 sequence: CASSLPPGQGNTGELFF. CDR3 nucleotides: TGTGCCAGCAGCTTGCCCCCGGGACAGGGTAACACCGGGGAGCTGTTTTTT.

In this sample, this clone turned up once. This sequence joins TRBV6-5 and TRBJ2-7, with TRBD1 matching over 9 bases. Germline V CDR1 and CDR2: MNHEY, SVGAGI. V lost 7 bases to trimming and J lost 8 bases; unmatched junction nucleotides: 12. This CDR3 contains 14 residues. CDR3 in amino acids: CASTTPGQGTKQYF. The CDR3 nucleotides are TGTGCCAGCACCACTCCGGGACAGGGAACGAAGCAGTACTTC.